The next 9 T cell receptor beta chains were all read from a single sample in a study of shared clonotypes between healthy human individuals. Method: immunoSEQ multiplex PCR; TCRdb's copy keeps in-frame clones and lacks some. The sample yields some 980,000 clones, approximately 80% seen once. Sequencing input: memory CD4+ T cells sorted from blood. The sample's subset: CD45RA-negative fraction. These receptors were obtained from a man younger than 35 in good health.

This chain connects TRBV10-3 to TRBJ1-2, with D perhaps matching TRBD1 (5 bases). V was clipped by 3 bases and J by 4 bases, with 12 bases between them. Per germline, CDR1 ENHRY and CDR2 SYGVKD. The length of the CDR3 is 14 residues. The CDR3 coding sequence is TGTGCCATCAGTGAATTTGTGGGGCCCTATGGCTACACCTTC. This gives the protein CAISEFVGPYGYTF.

The chain is built from TRBV9 and TRBJ1-1; D unresolved. The V gene lost 4 bases and the J gene lost 5 bases, with 12 bases spanning the gap. Germline V gene lookup returns CDR1 SGDLS and CDR2 YYNGEE. The CDR3 is 13 residues long. The CDR3 coding sequence is TGTGCCAGCAGCTCGACGCCGGTTACTGAAGCTTTCTTT. The encoded protein is CASSSTPVTEAFF. Full variable domain (missing parts from reference TRBV9 and TRBJ1-1): DSGVTQTPKHLITATGQRVTLRCSPRSGDLSVYWYQQSLDQGLQFLIQYYNGEERAKGNILERFSAQQFPDLHSELNLSSLELGDSALYFCASSSTPVTEAFFGQGTRLTVV.

The V and J genes are TRBV28 and TRBJ1-5; 7 nucleotides line up with TRBD1. This CDR3 contains 14 residues. Trimming removed 4 bases from V and 3 bases from J; junction bases left unmatched: 3. The germline V gene encodes CDR1 MDHEN and CDR2 SYDVKM. CDR3 nucleotide sequence: TGTGCCAGCAGTTGGGGACAGAACAATCAGCCCCAGCATTTT. Amino acid sequence: CASSWGQNNQPQHF.

The chain recombines TRBV28 with TRBJ1-1; 7 bases line up with TRBD1. The CDR3 extends over 14 amino acids. The germline V gene encodes CDR1 MDHEN and CDR2 SYDVKM. The junction had 10 bases not matched to a gene; V was cut back by 3 bases and J by 9 bases. This chain's CDR3 is CASSFGQGVGKAFF. CDR3 coding DNA: TGTGCCAGCAGTTTTGGGCAGGGGGTCGGAAAAGCTTTCTTT. Full variable domain (remainder filled in from reference TRBV28 and TRBJ1-1): DVKVTQSSRYLVKRTGEKVFLECVQDMDHENMFWYRQDPGLGLRLIYFSYDVKMKEKGDIPEGYSVSREKKERFSLILESASTNQTSMYLCASSFGQGVGKAFFGQGTRLTVV.

The genes are TRBV10-3 and TRBJ1-2; the D gene is possibly TRBD1 (5 bases). Trimming took off 7 bases at V and 8 bases at J, with 23 bases between the two ends. The CDR3 has 15 residues. Germline assignment: CDR1 ENHRY and CDR2 SYGVKD. The DNA of the CDR3 is TGTGCCATCACCCTTGGACTTGGGGAAGGGGTAGGCTACACCTTC. Protein sequence: CAITLGLGEGVGYTF.

The rearrangement joins TRBV19 to TRBJ1-1; a possible D gene is TRBD1 (6 bases). This CDR3 has 13 amino acids. Germline-derived CDR1 and CDR2 are LNHDA and SQIVND (reference sequence). V dropped 6 bases and J dropped 7 bases, with 15 bases sitting between them. This chain's CDR3 is CASRGGREGEAFF. CDR3 coding DNA: TGTGCCAGTAGGGGGGGCAGGGAAGGTGAAGCTTTCTTT.

The table lists this clone with a few counts. The chain links TRBV23-1 to TRBJ2-2; 9 bases match TRBD1. TRBV23-1 has ORF status, its function being uncertain. This CDR3 spans 17 amino acids. V shed 3 bases and J 3 bases; nucleotides not matched to a gene: 8. In DNA form, the CDR3 reads TGCGCCAGCAGTCAGCCGGGACAGGGTGGTTACACCGGGGAGCTGTTTTTT. Amino acid sequence: CASSQPGQGGYTGELFF.

This clone was seen more than once but under ten times. This chain joins TRBV20-1 and TRBJ1-1; D not certain. The CDR3 is made up of 10 amino acids. Per the germline V gene, CDR1 is DFQATT and CDR2 is SNEGSKA (reference sequence). Trimming removed 0 bases from V and 10 bases from J, with 6 bases in between. Written as DNA, the CDR3 is TGCAGTGCTAGAGATGTCGGAGCTTTCTTT. Its protein is CSARDVGAFF.

This sequence joins TRBV9 and TRBJ2-5; 13 bases match TRBD2. The CDR3 runs to 17 residues. The junction had 9 bases not matched to a gene; V was cut back by 2 bases and J by 5 bases. CDR1 SGDLS and CDR2 YYNGEE come from the germline V gene. This CDR3 is CASSVGTSGTSRETQYF. CDR3 DNA: TGTGCCAGCAGCGTGGGGACTAGCGGGACCTCCCGGGAGACCCAGTACTTC.